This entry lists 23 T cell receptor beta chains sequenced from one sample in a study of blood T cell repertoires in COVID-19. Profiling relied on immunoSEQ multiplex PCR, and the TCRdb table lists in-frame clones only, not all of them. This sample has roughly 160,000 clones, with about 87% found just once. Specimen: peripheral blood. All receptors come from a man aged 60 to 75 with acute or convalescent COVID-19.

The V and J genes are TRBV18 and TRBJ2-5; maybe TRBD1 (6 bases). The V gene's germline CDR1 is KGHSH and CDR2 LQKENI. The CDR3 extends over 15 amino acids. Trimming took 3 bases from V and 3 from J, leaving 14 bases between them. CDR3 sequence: CASSPPGTLKETQYF. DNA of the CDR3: TGTGCCAGCTCACCCCCCGGGACATTGAAAGAGACCCAGTACTTC.

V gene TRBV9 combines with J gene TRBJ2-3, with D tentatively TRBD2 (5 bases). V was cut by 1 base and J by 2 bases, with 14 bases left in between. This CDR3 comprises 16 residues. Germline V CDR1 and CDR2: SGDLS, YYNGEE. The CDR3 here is CASSVTSGGPTDTQYF. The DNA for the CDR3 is TGTGCCAGCAGCGTAACGAGCGGCGGGCCCACAGATACGCAGTATTTT.

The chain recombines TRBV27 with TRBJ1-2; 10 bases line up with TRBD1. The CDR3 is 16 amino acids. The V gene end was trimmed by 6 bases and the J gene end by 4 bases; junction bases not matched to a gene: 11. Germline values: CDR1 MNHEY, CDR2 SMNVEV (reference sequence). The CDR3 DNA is TGTGCCAGCAGGACGACAGGGGGCCGGACTGGCTATGGCTACACCTTC. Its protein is CASRTTGGRTGYGYTF.

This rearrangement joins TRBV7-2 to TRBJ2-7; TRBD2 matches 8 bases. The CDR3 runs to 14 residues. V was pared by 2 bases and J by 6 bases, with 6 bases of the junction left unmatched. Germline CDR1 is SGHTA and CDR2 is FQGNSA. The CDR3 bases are TGTGCCAGCAGCTTAACCGGGACTAGTTTCGAGCAGTACTTC. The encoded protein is CASSLTGTSFEQYF.

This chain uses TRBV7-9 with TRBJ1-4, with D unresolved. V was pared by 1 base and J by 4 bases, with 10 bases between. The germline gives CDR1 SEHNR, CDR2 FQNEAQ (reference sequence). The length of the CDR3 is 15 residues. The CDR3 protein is CASSLVSGDNEKLFF. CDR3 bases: TGTGCCAGCAGCTTAGTGAGCGGTGATAATGAAAAACTGTTTTTT. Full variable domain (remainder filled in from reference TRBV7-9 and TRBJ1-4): DTGVSQNPRHKITKRGQNVTFRCDPISEHNRLYWYRQTLGQGPEFLTYFQNEAQLEKSRLLSDRFSAERPKGSFSTLEIQRTEQGDSAMYLCASSLVSGDNEKLFFGSGTQLSVL.

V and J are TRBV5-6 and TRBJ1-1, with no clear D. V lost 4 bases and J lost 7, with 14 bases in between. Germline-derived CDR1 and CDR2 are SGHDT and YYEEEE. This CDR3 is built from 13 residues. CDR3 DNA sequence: TGTGCCAGCAGCGATCTCAGACTCGGTGAAGCTTTCTTT. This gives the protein CASSDLRLGEAFF.

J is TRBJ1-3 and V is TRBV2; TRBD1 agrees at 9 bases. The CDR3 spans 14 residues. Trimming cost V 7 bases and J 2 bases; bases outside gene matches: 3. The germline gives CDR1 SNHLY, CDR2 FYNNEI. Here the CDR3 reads CASKGTGTGNTIYF. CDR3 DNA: TGTGCCAGCAAGGGGACAGGGACTGGAAACACCATATATTTT. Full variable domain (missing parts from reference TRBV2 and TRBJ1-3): EPEVTQTPSHQVTQMGQEVILRCVPISNHLYFYWYRQILGQKVEFLVSFYNNEISEKSEIFDDQFSVERPDGSNFTLKIRSTKLEDSAMYFCASKGTGTGNTIYFGEGSWLTVV.

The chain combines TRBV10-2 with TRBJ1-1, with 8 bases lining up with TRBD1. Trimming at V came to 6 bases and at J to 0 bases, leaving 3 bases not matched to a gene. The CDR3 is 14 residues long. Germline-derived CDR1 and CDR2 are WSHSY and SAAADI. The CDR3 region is CASRRTGLNTEAFF. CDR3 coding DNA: TGCGCCAGCAGGAGGACAGGGCTGAACACTGAAGCTTTCTTT.

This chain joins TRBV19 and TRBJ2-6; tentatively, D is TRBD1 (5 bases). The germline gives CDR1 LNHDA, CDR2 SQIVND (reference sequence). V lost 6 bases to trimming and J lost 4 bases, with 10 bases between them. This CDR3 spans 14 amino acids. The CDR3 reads CASRSGSGANVLTF. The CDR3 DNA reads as TGTGCCAGTAGGTCAGGGTCCGGGGCCAACGTCCTGACTTTC.

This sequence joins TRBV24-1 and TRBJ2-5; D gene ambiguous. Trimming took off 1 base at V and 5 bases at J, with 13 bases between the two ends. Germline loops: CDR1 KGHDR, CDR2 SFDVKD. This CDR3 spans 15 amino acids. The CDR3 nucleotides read TGTGCCACCAGTGATTTTACGCGGCACGGGGAGACCCAGTACTTC. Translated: CATSDFTRHGETQYF.

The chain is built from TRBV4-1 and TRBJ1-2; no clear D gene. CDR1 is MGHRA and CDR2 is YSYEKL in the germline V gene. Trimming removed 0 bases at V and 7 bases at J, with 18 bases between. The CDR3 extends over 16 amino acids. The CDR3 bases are TGCGCCAGCAGCCAAGATAGGACGGCTTACGAGGGTGGCTACACCTTC. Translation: CASSQDRTAYEGGYTF.

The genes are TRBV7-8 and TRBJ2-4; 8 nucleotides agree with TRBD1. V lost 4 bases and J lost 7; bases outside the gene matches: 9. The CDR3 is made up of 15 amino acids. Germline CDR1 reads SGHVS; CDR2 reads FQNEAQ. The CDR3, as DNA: TGTGCCAGCAGCTCGGGACAGGCCCTGGGGAACATTCAGTACTTC. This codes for CASSSGQALGNIQYF.

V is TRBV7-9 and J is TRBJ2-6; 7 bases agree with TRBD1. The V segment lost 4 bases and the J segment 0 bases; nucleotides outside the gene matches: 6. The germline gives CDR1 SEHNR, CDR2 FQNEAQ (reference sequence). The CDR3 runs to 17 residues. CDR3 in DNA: TGTGCCAGCAGCTCGGGACAGTTCTACTCTGGGGCCAACGTCCTGACTTTC. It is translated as CASSSGQFYSGANVLTF.

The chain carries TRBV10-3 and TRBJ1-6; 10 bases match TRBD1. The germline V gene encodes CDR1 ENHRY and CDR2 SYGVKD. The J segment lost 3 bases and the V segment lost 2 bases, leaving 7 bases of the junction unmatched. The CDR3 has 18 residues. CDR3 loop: CAISEGTGTGVYNSPLHF. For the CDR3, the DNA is TGTGCCATCAGTGAGGGGACCGGGACAGGGGTCTATAATTCACCCCTCCACTTT.

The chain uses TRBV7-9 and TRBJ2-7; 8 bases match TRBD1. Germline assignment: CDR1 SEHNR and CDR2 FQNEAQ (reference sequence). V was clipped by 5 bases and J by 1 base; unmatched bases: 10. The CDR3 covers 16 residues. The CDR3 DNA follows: TGTGCCAGCAGCCCGAAGGGTGACAGGGGATCCTACGAGCAGTACGTC. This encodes CASSPKGDRGSYEQYV.

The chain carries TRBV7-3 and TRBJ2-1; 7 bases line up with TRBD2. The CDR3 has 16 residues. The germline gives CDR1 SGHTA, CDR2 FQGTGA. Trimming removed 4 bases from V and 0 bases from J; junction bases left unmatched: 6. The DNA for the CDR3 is TGTGCCAGCAGCTCTAGCGGTACGAGCTCCTACAATGAGCAGTTCTTC. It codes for CASSSSGTSSYNEQFF.

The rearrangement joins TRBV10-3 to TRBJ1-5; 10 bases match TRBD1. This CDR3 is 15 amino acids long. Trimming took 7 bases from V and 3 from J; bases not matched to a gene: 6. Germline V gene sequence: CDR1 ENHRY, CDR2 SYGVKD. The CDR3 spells CAIKSGQGVNQPQHF. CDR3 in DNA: TGTGCCATCAAATCAGGACAGGGGGTCAATCAGCCCCAGCATTTT.

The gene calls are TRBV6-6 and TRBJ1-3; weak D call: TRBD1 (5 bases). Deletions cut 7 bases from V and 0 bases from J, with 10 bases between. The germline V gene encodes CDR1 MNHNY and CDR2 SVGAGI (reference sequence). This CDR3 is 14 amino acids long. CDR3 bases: TGTGCCAGCATACGGGGGAGCTCTGGAAACACCATATATTTT. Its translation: CASIRGSSGNTIYF.

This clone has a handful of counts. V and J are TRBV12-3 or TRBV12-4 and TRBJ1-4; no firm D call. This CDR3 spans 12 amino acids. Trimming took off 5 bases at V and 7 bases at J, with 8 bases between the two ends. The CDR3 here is CASSPLSEKLFF. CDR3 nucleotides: TGTGCCAGCAGTCCCCTAAGTGAAAAACTGTTTTTT.

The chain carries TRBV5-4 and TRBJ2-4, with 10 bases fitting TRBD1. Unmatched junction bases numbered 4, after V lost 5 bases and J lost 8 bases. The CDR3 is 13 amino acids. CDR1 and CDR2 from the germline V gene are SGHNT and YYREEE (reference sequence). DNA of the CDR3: TGTGCCAGCAGTTGGACAGGGGGGGACATTCAGTACTTC. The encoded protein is CASSWTGGDIQYF.

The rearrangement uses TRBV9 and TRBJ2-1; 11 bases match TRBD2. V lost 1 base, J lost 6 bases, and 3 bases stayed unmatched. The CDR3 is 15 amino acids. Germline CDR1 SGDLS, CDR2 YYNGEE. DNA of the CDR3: TGTGCCAGCAGCGTATTAGCGGGAGGGCGCAATGAGCAGTTCTTC. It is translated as CASSVLAGGRNEQFF.

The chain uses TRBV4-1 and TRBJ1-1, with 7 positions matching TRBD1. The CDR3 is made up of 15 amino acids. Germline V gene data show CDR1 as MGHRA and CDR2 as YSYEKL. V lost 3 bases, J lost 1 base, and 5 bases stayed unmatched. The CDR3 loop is CASSQDRTGNTEAFF. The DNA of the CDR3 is TGCGCCAGCAGCCAGGACAGGACAGGGAACACTGAAGCTTTCTTT.

In DNA, the CDR3 is TGTGCTAGTGGTTCTCCCCTACTAGCGGGAAGCTACAATGAGCAGTTCTTC. Translation: CASGSPLLAGSYNEQFF. The V gene is TRBV12-5, the J gene TRBJ2-1; 10 bases fit TRBD2. Germline CDR1 reads LGHNT; CDR2 reads FRNRAP. Trimming cost V 4 bases and J 3 bases; bases outside gene matches: 9. This CDR3 spans 17 amino acids.